This T cell receptor beta chain emerged from a study of blood T cell repertoires in COVID-19. Study in general: Donors in the United States, Italy and Spain gave samples during acute or convalescent COVID-19. PBMCs, B-cell-depleted T cells, or T cells were the source of the cDNA or gDNA that made up the material.

From germline, CDR1 is MDHEN and CDR2 SYDVKM. Including both end residues, the CDR3 is 15 amino acids long. Original processing methods: Reference gene primer amplification gave nucleated cell count estimates. The method was immunoSEQ multiplex PCR; TCRdb's version includes in-frame clones alone and lacks a portion of them. V, J and clone size were drawn from that table, and D and trimming were deduced from the DNA. This table has about 190,000 clones, 65% to 85% appearing once. About this clone: No DNA is shown, since the ends of the CDR3 on it are uncertain; the CDR3 is the one TCRdb lists.

The sequence came from a woman aged 25 to 39 with acute or convalescent COVID-19. The chain employs TRBV28 and TRBJ2-3; TRBD1 is the table's D call, not checked against the DNA. Sequenced sample: peripheral blood. CDR3 loop: CASSSSTGGRDTQYF.